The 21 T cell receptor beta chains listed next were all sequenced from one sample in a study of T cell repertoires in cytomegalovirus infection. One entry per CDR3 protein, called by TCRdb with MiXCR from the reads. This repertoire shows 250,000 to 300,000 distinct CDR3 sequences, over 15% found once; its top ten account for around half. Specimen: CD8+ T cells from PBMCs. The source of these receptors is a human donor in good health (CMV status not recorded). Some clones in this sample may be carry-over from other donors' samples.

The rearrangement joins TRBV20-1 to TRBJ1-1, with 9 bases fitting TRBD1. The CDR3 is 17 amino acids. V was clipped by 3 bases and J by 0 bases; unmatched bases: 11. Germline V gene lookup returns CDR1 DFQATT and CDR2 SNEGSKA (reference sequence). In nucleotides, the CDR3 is TGCAGTGCTAGGGGGGGGGACAGGGCCCCTATGAACACTGAAGCTTTCTTT. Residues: CSARGGDRAPMNTEAFF.

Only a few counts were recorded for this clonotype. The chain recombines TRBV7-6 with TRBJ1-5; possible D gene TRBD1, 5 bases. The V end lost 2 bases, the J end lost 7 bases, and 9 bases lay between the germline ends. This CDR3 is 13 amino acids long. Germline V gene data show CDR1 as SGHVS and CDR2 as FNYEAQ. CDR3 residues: CASSLQGLQPQHF. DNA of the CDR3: TGTGCCAGCAGCTTACAGGGATTGCAGCCCCAGCATTTT.

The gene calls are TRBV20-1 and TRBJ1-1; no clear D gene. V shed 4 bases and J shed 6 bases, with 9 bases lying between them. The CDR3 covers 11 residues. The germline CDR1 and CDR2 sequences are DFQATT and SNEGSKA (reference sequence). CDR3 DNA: TGCAGTGCTATATATGGGGCTGAAGCTTTCTTT. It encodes CSAIYGAEAFF.

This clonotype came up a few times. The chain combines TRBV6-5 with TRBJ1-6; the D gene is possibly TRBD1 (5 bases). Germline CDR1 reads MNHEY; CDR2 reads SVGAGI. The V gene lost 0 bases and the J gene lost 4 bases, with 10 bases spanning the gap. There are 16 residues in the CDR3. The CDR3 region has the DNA TGTGCCAGCAGTTACTCGTCAGGGATGTATAATTCACCCCTCCACTTT. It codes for CASSYSSGMYNSPLHF.

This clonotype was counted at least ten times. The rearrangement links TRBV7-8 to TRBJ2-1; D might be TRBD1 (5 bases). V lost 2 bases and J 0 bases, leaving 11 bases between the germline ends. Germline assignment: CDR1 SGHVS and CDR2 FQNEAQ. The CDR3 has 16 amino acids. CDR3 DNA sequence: TGTGCCAGCAGCTTAAGGGGTATGAGCTCCTACAATGAGCAGTTCTTC. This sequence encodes CASSLRGMSSYNEQFF.

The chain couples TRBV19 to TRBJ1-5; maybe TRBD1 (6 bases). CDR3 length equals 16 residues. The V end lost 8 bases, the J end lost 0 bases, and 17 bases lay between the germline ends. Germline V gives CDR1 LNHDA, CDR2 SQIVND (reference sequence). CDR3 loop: CASLTRDKDSNQPQHF. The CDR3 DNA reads TGTGCCAGTCTTACACGGGACAAAGATAGCAATCAGCCCCAGCATTTT.

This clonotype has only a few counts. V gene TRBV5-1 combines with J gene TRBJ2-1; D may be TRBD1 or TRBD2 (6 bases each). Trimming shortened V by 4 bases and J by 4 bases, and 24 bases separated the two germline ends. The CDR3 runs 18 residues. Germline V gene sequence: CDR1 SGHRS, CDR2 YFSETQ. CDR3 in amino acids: CASSPSIGGGVRYNEQFF. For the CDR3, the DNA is TGCGCCAGCAGCCCAAGTATTGGAGGGGGTGTGAGGTACAATGAGCAGTTCTTC.

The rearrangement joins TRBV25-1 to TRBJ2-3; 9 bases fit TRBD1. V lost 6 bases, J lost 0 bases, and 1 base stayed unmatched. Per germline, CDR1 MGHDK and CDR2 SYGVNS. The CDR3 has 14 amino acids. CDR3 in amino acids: CASRGTGSTDTQYF. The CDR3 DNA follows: TGTGCCAGCAGAGGGACAGGGAGCACAGATACGCAGTATTTT.

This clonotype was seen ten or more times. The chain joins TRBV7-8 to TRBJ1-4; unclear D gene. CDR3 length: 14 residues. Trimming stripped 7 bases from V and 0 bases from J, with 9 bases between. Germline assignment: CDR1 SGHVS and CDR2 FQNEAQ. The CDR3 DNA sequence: TGTGCCAGCACCCGGGATCCAACTAATGAAAAACTGTTTTTT. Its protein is CASTRDPTNEKLFF.

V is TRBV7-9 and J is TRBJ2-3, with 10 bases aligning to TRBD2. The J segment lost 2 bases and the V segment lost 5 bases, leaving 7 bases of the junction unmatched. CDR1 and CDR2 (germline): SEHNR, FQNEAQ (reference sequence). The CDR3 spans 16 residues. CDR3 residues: CASSTLLAGYTDTQYF. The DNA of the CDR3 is TGTGCCAGCAGCACACTACTAGCGGGGTACACAGATACGCAGTATTTT. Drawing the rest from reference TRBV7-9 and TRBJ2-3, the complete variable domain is DTGVSQNPRHKITKRGQNVTFRCDPISEHNRLYWYRQTLGQGPEFLTYFQNEAQLEKSRLLSDRFSAERPKGSFSTLEIQRTEQGDSAMYLCASSTLLAGYTDTQYFGPGTRLTVL.

The CDR3 DNA follows: TGTGCCAGCAGTGGACTCAATTTCTACAATGAGCAGTTCTTC. Protein product: CASSGLNFYNEQFF. V usage is TRBV28 and J usage is TRBJ2-1; a possible D gene is TRBD2 (5 bases). The V and J ends lost 5 bases and 3 bases respectively, with 11 bases between them. This CDR3 is built from 14 residues. Germline V CDR1 and CDR2: MDHEN, SYDVKM.

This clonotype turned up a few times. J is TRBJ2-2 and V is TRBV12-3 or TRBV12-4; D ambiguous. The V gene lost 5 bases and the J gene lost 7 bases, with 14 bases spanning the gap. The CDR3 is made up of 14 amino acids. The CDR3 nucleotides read TGTGCCAGCAGTCAAAGGGTTTACGGCGGGGAGCTGTTTTTT. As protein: CASSQRVYGGELFF.

The CDR3 reads CASSEYLAGVLAYNEQFF. The CDR3 bases are TGTGCCAGCAGTGAATACCTAGCGGGGGTTCTGGCCTACAATGAGCAGTTCTTC. J is TRBJ2-1 and V is TRBV25-1; 10 nucleotides line up with TRBD2. Germline V gene lookup returns CDR1 MGHDK and CDR2 SYGVNS. This CDR3 has 18 amino acids. V gave up 0 bases and J gave up 2 bases; unmatched junction bases: 7.

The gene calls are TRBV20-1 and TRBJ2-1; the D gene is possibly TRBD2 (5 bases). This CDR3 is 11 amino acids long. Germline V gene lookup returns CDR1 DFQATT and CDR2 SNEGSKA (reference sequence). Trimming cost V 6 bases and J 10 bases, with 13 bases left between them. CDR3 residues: CSALLVREQFF. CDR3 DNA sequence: TGCAGTGCCCTACTAGTTCGAGAGCAGTTCTTC.

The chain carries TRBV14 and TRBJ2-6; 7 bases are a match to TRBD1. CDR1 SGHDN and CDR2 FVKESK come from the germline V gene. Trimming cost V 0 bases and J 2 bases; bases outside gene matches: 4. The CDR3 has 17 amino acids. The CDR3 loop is CASSQEDRETGANVLTF. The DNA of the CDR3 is TGTGCCAGCAGCCAAGAAGACAGGGAAACTGGGGCCAACGTCCTGACTTTC.

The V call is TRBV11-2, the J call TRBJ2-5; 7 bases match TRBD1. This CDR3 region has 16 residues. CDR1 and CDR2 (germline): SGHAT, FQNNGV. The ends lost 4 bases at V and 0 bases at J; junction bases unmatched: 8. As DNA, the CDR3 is TGTGCCAGCAGCTCGCAAGTGGGACAGTACCAAGAGACCCAGTACTTC. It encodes CASSSQVGQYQETQYF.

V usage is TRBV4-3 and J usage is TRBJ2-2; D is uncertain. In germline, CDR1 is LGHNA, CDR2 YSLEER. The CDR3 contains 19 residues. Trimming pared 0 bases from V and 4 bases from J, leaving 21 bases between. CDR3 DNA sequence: TGCGCCAGCAGCCAAGACCTCTATCCCAGTGTACTCCCCACCGGGGAGCTGTTTTTT. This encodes CASSQDLYPSVLPTGELFF.

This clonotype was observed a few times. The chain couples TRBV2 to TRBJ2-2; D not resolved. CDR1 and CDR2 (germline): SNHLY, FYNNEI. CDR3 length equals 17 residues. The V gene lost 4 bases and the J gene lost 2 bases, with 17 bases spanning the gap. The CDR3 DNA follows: TGTGCCAGCAGTGCTCTGTTGGGCCCCCGAAACACCGGGGAGCTGTTTTTT. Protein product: CASSALLGPRNTGELFF.

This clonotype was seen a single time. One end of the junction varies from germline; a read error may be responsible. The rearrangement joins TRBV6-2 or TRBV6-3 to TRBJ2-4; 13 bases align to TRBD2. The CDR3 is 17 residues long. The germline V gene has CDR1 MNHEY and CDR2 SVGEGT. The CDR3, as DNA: TGTGCCAGCAGTTACTCGACCCCGCGGACTAGCGGGGGCCTCATATTTTTC. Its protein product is CASSYSTPRTSGGLIFF.

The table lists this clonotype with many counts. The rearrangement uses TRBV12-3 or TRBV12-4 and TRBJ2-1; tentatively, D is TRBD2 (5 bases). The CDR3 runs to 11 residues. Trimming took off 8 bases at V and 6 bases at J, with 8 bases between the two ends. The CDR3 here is CASGESNEQFF. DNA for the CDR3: TGTGCCAGCGGGGAGTCCAATGAGCAGTTCTTC.

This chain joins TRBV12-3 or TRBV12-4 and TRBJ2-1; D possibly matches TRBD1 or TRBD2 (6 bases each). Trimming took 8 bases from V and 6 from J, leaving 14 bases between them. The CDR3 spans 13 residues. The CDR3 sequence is CASDRGGGNEQFF. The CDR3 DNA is TGTGCCAGCGACCGTGGAGGGGGCAATGAGCAGTTCTTC.